This T cell receptor (beta chain) is drawn from a study of shared clonotypes between healthy human individuals. Clones were sequenced by immunoSEQ multiplex PCR, and TCRdb holds only the in-frame ones, with some missing. Among about 2 million clones, 85% to 95% were seen once, and the ten largest hold 0.13%. The CDR3 sequence is 15 residues long. Trimming at V came to 6 bases and at J to 4 bases, leaving 8 bases not matched to a gene. In germline, CDR1 is MNHNS, CDR2 SASEGT. Specimen: naive CD4+ T cells sorted from blood. The subset is: CD45RA+ positively selected. The source is a man younger than 35 in good health. The chain uses TRBV6-1 and TRBJ2-7, with 11 bases aligning to TRBD2. The CDR3 protein is CASRPLAGGVYEQYF. CDR3 coding DNA: TGTGCCAGCAGGCCTCTAGCGGGAGGTGTTTACGAGCAGTACTTC.